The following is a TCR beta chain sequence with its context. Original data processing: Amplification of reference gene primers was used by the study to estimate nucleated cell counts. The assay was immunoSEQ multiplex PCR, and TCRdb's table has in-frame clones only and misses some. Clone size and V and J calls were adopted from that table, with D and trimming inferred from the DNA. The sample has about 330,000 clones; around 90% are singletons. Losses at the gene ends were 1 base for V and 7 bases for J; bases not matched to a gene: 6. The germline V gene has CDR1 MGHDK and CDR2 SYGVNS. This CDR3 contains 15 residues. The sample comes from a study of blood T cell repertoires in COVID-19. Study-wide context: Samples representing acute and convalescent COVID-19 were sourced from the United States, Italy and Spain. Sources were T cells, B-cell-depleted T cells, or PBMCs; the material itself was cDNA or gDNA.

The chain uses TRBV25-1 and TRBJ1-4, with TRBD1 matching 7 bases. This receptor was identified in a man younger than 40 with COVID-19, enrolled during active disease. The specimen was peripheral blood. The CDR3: CASSEFWAGGEKLFF. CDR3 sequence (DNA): TGTGCCAGCAGTGAATTTTGGGCAGGGGGTGAAAAACTGTTTTTT.